Reported below is one T cell receptor beta chain. The CDR3 is made up of 15 amino acids. V lost 2 bases and J lost 7; bases outside the gene matches: 4. The germline V gene has CDR1 SGHTA and CDR2 FQGTGA. This entry is derived from a study of control samples from healthy donors and cancer patients. Here immunoSEQ multiplex PCR was the method, and the copy in TCRdb shows in-frame clones only, minus some. The sample carries some 130,000 clones, approximately 90% recorded once. The sample consisted of blood. This chain uses TRBV7-3 with TRBJ2-1; TRBD2 matches 11 bases. This clonotype was sampled from a man in his forties in good health. CDR3 nucleotide sequence: TGTGCCAGCAGCTTATTAGCGGGGGGGATGAATGAGCAGTTCTTC. This sequence encodes CASSLLAGGMNEQFF.